Presented here are 5 T cell receptor beta chains from one specimen sequenced in a study of read filtering for tumor transcriptome and immune sequencing. From roughly 0.4 ug of RNA, a library with molecular barcoded alpha/delta and beta/gamma adaptors was made. TCRdb reprocessed the reads via MiXCR and lists one record per CDR3 protein. Here the sample spans approximately 150,000 distinct CDR3 sequences, roughly 13% being singletons. The source material was a population of CD138-negative cells sorted from bone marrow. These receptors originate from a donor over 35 with multiple myeloma.

This clonotype was seen at least ten times. The J gene is TRBJ1-1, the V gene TRBV5-1; D is unclear. Per the germline V gene, CDR1 is SGHRS and CDR2 is YFSETQ. The CDR3 consists of 15 residues. V was shortened by 0 bases and J by 0 bases, with 9 bases between the two germline ends. The CDR3 here is CASSLDRALNTEAFF. CDR3 DNA: TGCGCCAGCAGCTTGGATCGGGCTTTGAACACTGAAGCTTTCTTT.

This clonotype was recorded many times. The chain employs TRBV7-2 and TRBJ2-1; either TRBD1 or TRBD2 may fit D (5 bases each). This CDR3 comprises 16 residues. The germline gives CDR1 SGHTA, CDR2 FQGNSA. V dropped 2 bases and J dropped 1 base, with 12 bases sitting between them. The CDR3, as DNA: TGTGCCAGCAGCTTAAGTTTTGGGGGTTCCTACAATGAGCAGTTCTTC. This encodes CASSLSFGGSYNEQFF.

This clonotype was observed at least ten times. The J gene is TRBJ2-7, the V gene TRBV5-1, with TRBD2 identical over 14 bases. V lost 4 bases and J lost 3; bases outside the gene matches: 9. The CDR3 covers 17 residues. The germline CDR1 and CDR2 sequences are SGHRS and YFSETQ. The CDR3 bases are TGCGCCAGCAGCCCAGGGACTAGCGGGAGAAGGGGCTACGAGCAGTACTTC. As protein: CASSPGTSGRRGYEQYF.

In its sample, this clonotype was seen many times. The genes are TRBV27 and TRBJ2-7; 9 nucleotides align to TRBD1. This CDR3 spans 14 amino acids. V lost 7 bases to trimming and J lost 3 bases; unmatched junction nucleotides: 7. Germline V lookup: CDR1 MNHEY, CDR2 SMNVEV (reference sequence). The CDR3 bases are TGTGCCAGCACTCCCGGGACAGGGAGCTACGAGCAGTACTTC. Amino acids: CASTPGTGSYEQYF.

This clonotype was picked up many times. The rearrangement uses TRBV4-1 and TRBJ2-5, with 10 bases matching TRBD2. The junction had 7 bases not matched to a gene; V was cut back by 0 bases and J by 3 bases. Germline assignment: CDR1 MGHRA and CDR2 YSYEKL. The CDR3 spans 17 residues. The CDR3 sequence: CASSQERLAGDKETQYF. CDR3 DNA: TGCGCCAGCAGCCAAGAGAGGCTAGCGGGAGATAAAGAGACCCAGTACTTC.